These 28 T cell receptor beta chains originate from one sample sequenced in a study of CDR3 diversity in severe acne. Each CDR3 protein is one row after TCRdb ran MiXCR on the PCR reads. The sample has over 70,000 distinct CDR3 sequences, under 65% seen once. The sequenced material came from blood. All receptors derive from a male donor in good health, without acne.

This clonotype was seen more than once but under ten times. The chain recombines TRBV20-1 with TRBJ1-3; D gene uncertain. The germline CDR1 and CDR2 sequences are DFQATT and SNEGSKA (reference sequence). V lost 3 bases and J lost 2, with 11 bases in between. CDR3 length: 14 residues. The CDR3 region has the DNA TGCAGTGCTAGGGAAGCCGTGGCTGGAAACACCATATATTTT. It translates to CSAREAVAGNTIYF.

The chain joins TRBV25-1 to TRBJ2-3; TRBD2 aligns across 11 bases. The CDR3 sequence is 15 residues long. Trimming took 6 bases from V and 7 from J; bases not matched to a gene: 9. The V gene's germline CDR1 is MGHDK and CDR2 SYGVNS. CDR3 in amino acids: CASSSVAGGRNTQYF. The CDR3, as DNA: TGTGCCAGCAGCTCCGTAGCGGGAGGGAGAAATACGCAGTATTTT.

This clonotype was recorded at least ten times. The V call is TRBV7-9, the J call TRBJ1-2; perhaps TRBD1 as D (5 bases). V dropped 8 bases and J dropped 0 bases, with 10 bases sitting between them. The V gene's germline CDR1 is SEHNR and CDR2 FQNEAQ (reference sequence). The CDR3 is made up of 13 amino acids. The chain's CDR3 is CASQDTTNYGYTF. DNA for the CDR3: TGTGCCAGCCAGGACACTACTAACTATGGCTACACCTTC.

The rearrangement uses TRBV10-3 and TRBJ2-5; D call uncertain. CDR3 length: 13 amino acids. V was trimmed by 3 bases and J by 5 bases, leaving 10 bases between them. Germline assignment: CDR1 ENHRY and CDR2 SYGVKD. In nucleotides, the CDR3 is TGTGCCATCAGTGACCTTGGCGGTGAGACCCAGTACTTC. Translation: CAISDLGGETQYF.

The chain joins TRBV15 to TRBJ1-5; D might be TRBD1 (5 bases). V was trimmed by 4 bases and J by 3 bases, leaving 13 bases between them. This CDR3 has 15 amino acids. Germline values: CDR1 LNHNV, CDR2 YYDKDF (reference sequence). The CDR3 is CATSTTVNPNQPQHF. In DNA, the CDR3 is TGTGCCACCAGCACGACAGTGAACCCCAATCAGCCCCAGCATTTT.

The J gene is TRBJ2-6, the V gene TRBV7-9; TRBD2 might be the D (6 bases). This CDR3 has 13 amino acids. Germline V gene sequence: CDR1 SEHNR, CDR2 FQNEAQ (reference sequence). V lost 5 bases to trimming and J lost 4 bases, with 6 bases between them. In DNA, the CDR3 is TGTGCCAGCAGCCGGGGGGGGGCCAACGTCCTGACTTTC. This gives the protein CASSRGGANVLTF. The full variable domain, in which reference TRBV7-9 and TRBJ2-6 provide the parts outside the CDR3, is DTGVSQNPRHKITKRGQNVTFRCDPISEHNRLYWYRQTLGQGPEFLTYFQNEAQLEKSRLLSDRFSAERPKGSFSTLEIQRTEQGDSAMYLCASSRGGANVLTFGAGSRLTVL.

This clonotype was picked up a small number of times. The rearrangement uses TRBV12-3 or TRBV12-4 and TRBJ1-2, with no clear D. The CDR3 runs 16 residues. With 3 bases removed from V and 0 bases from J, the gap between germline ends came to 14 bases. The CDR3, as DNA: TGTGCCAGCAGTTTGGGCAGGCCAAGAGCTAACTATGGCTACACCTTC. This translates into CASSLGRPRANYGYTF.

The J gene is TRBJ2-1, the V gene TRBV3-1; D gene unclear. Trimming cost V 6 bases and J 2 bases, with 14 bases left between them. The CDR3 consists of 15 residues. Germline V gene sequence: CDR1 LGHDT, CDR2 YNNKEL (reference sequence). The CDR3 sequence: CASSPQLGAYNEQFF. Here the CDR3 DNA reads TGTGCCAGCAGTCCCCAGCTTGGGGCCTACAATGAGCAGTTCTTC.

The chain carries TRBV20-1 and TRBJ2-5; TRBD2 matches 12 bases. The CDR3 runs to 17 residues. Per germline, CDR1 DFQATT and CDR2 SNEGSKA (reference sequence). V dropped 6 bases and J dropped 1; count of bases not matched to a gene: 12. The CDR3 DNA follows: TGCAGTGCCCCGACTATTGGACTAGCGGGACTCCAAGAGACCCAGTACTTC. Residues: CSAPTIGLAGLQETQYF.

The V call is TRBV7-6, the J call TRBJ1-2; D ambiguous. CDR1 is SGHVS and CDR2 is FNYEAQ in the germline V gene. Trimming took 1 base from V and 4 from J, leaving 7 bases between them. The CDR3 totals 13 residues. CDR3 bases: TGTGCCAGCAGCTTAGGTACAAGCTATGGCTACACCTTC. Translating it yields CASSLGTSYGYTF.

The genes are TRBV7-3 and TRBJ2-3; TRBD2 aligns across 11 bases. Germline CDR1 SGHTA, CDR2 FQGTGA. The CDR3 loop spans 17 amino acids. The junction had 7 bases not matched to a gene; V was cut back by 5 bases and J by 0 bases. Here the CDR3 DNA reads TGTGCCAGCAGCCCCGATAGCGGGGGGGCAAGCACAGATACGCAGTATTTT. Amino acid sequence: CASSPDSGGASTDTQYF.

This clonotype appeared a few times. This chain links TRBV2 with TRBJ2-7, with 8 bases identical to TRBD1. Trimming at V came to 4 bases and at J to 5 bases, leaving 7 bases not matched to a gene. CDR1 is SNHLY, CDR2 FYNNEI, per germline. This CDR3 contains 14 residues. This CDR3 reads CASSVDRGHDEQYF. The CDR3 coding sequence is TGTGCCAGCAGTGTCGACAGGGGACACGACGAGCAGTACTTC.

This clonotype was picked up many times. V is TRBV15 and J is TRBJ1-4, with D maybe TRBD1 (5 bases). The CDR3 contains 15 residues. Trimming removed 0 bases at V and 8 bases at J, with 13 bases between. CDR1 is LNHNV, CDR2 YYDKDF, per germline (reference sequence). In DNA, the CDR3 is TGTGCCACCAGCAGAGACTCTGGCTGGGGGGAAAAACTGTTTTTT. Its protein is CATSRDSGWGEKLFF.

At least ten counts were recorded for this clonotype. DNA of the CDR3: TGTGCCAGCAGTGAAAGTGGTTCAGGGCCCACAGATACGCAGTATTTT. Residues: CASSESGSGPTDTQYF. The J gene is TRBJ2-3, the V gene TRBV2, with D possibly matching TRBD1 (5 bases). The V gene lost 2 bases and the J gene lost 2 bases, with 14 bases spanning the gap. Germline V lookup: CDR1 SNHLY, CDR2 FYNNEI. The CDR3 contains 16 residues.

V gene TRBV9 combines with J gene TRBJ1-2, with D tentatively TRBD1 (5 bases). V lost 4 bases and J lost 2, with 27 bases in between. CDR1 is SGDLS and CDR2 is YYNGEE in the germline V gene. The CDR3 runs 19 residues. In DNA form, the CDR3 reads TGTGCCAGCAGCCCCCGCGGGGCAGTGGGGTCTGGGGCCAACTATGGCTACACCTTC. It encodes CASSPRGAVGSGANYGYTF.

As concerns this clonotype: The CDR3 ends on some other residue instead of the conserved phenylalanine or tryptophan, so this is likely a read error. The DNA is omitted, as the CDR3 cannot be located on it reliably, and the CDR3 follows TCRdb's listing. The V and J genes are TRBV6-4 and TRBJ2-5; the table's D call TRBD2 went unverified against the DNA. Per the germline V gene, CDR1 is MRHNA and CDR2 is SNTAGT. The CDR3 is made up of 9 amino acids, end residues included. The chain's CDR3 is CASTHKAGV.

This clonotype has a handful of counts. The gene calls are TRBV18 and TRBJ1-1, with no clear D. CDR1 and CDR2 from the germline V gene are KGHSH and LQKENI. The CDR3 consists of 12 residues. V dropped 1 base and J dropped 7 bases, with 7 bases sitting between them. CDR3 in amino acids: CASSPLGSEAFF. In nucleotides, the CDR3 is TGTGCCAGCTCACCACTAGGAAGTGAAGCTTTCTTT.

This clonotype was seen at least ten times. A much larger clone lies one base from this, so it may be a read error. The chain recombines TRBV6-2 or TRBV6-3 with TRBJ2-1, with TRBD2 identical over 10 bases. Germline loops: CDR1 MNHEY, CDR2 SVGEGT. The CDR3 covers 14 residues. The trim removed 10 bases at V and 8 bases at J, leaving 11 bases unmatched. CDR3 DNA sequence: TGTGCCACTAGGGCTAGCGGGAGAATGGATGAGCAGTTCTTC. This sequence encodes CATRASGRMDEQFF.

By its share, this clonotype is medium-sized. The chain combines TRBV20-1 with TRBJ2-5; D is ambiguous. Trimming took off 5 bases at V and 1 base at J, with 2 bases between the two ends. The length of the CDR3 is 10 residues. CDR1 is DFQATT, CDR2 SNEGSKA, per germline (reference sequence). CDR3 nucleotide sequence: TGCAGTGCTCTCCAAGAGACCCAGTACTTC. Amino acids: CSALQETQYF.

This rearrangement joins TRBV30 to TRBJ2-6; D unclear. In germline, CDR1 is GTSNPN, CDR2 SVGIG (reference sequence). V was trimmed by 0 bases and J by 2 bases, leaving 8 bases between them. The CDR3 covers 15 residues. The CDR3 reads CAWSVDGAGANVLTF. CDR3 DNA: TGTGCCTGGAGTGTAGATGGGGCTGGGGCCAACGTCCTGACTTTC.

V is TRBV7-6 and J is TRBJ2-3; 8 bases agree with TRBD1. The CDR3 is 14 residues long. The V gene end was trimmed by 6 bases and the J gene end by 0 bases; junction bases not matched to a gene: 2. Germline-derived CDR1 and CDR2 are SGHVS and FNYEAQ. CDR3 sequence reads: CASSTGGSTDTQYF. CDR3 nucleotide sequence: TGTGCCAGCAGTACAGGGGGTAGCACAGATACGCAGTATTTT.

This clonotype showed up many times. The genes are TRBV20-1 and TRBJ1-1; D ambiguous. With 7 bases removed from V and 9 bases from J, the gap between germline ends came to 24 bases. The germline CDR1 and CDR2 sequences are DFQATT and SNEGSKA (reference sequence). The CDR3 length is 14 residues. CDR3 region: CSGRTGNDRVQAFF. The CDR3 DNA reads TGCAGTGGTCGCACGGGGAATGATAGGGTTCAAGCTTTCTTT.

This clonotype was counted only a few times. The J gene is TRBJ1-6, the V gene TRBV12-3 or TRBV12-4; D unclear. The V end was cut by 6 bases, the J end by 6 bases, with 9 bases between. The CDR3 length is 13 residues. CDR3 region: CASSFSGNSPLHF. The CDR3 nucleotides read TGTGCCAGCAGCTTCTCGGGTAATTCACCCCTCCACTTT.

This clonotype was recorded at least ten times. The chain is built from TRBV25-1 and TRBJ2-7; no firm D call. The length of the CDR3 is 12 residues. Trimming pared 1 base from V and 4 bases from J, leaving 5 bases between. From germline, CDR1 is MGHDK and CDR2 SYGVNS. CDR3 region: CASSELGYEQYF. The DNA for the CDR3 is TGTGCCAGCAGTGAATTGGGTTACGAGCAGTACTTC.

This clonotype was observed once. Since no conserved phenylalanine or tryptophan closes the CDR3, a read error is the likely cause. The V gene is TRBV6-1, the J gene TRBJ2-1; 8 positions match TRBD2. In germline, CDR1 is MNHNS, CDR2 SASEGT. With 2 bases clipped from V and 0 bases from J, the junction kept 0 bases outside the gene matches. This CDR3 has 15 amino acids. Here the CDR3 DNA reads TGTGCCAGCAGTGAACTAGCGGGCTCCTACAATGAGCAGTTCAGA. This codes for CASSELAGSYNEQFR.

Points on this clonotype: A read error may explain this, as a much larger clone is one base away. This chain links TRBV29-1 with TRBJ1-2; 12 nucleotides align to TRBD1. This CDR3 is built from 14 residues. Losses at the gene ends were 1 base for V and 5 bases for J; bases not matched to a gene: 2. Germline CDR1 and CDR2: SQVTM and ANQGSEA. CDR3 region: CSVEGGQGAYGYTF. In DNA, the CDR3 is TGCAGCGTTGAAGGGGGACAGGGGGCTTATGGCTACACCTTC.

This clonotype was seen repeatedly, ten times or more. The J gene is TRBJ2-1, the V gene TRBV27; D is uncertain. The CDR3 has 12 amino acids. Trimming removed 2 bases at V and 12 bases at J, with 11 bases between. Germline CDR1 reads MNHEY; CDR2 reads SMNVEV (reference sequence). For the CDR3, the DNA is TGTGCCAGCAGTTTAAACCCCCCTGCGCAGTTCTTC. It is translated as CASSLNPPAQFF.

The V and J genes are TRBV7-9 and TRBJ2-7; 13 nucleotides align to TRBD2. Germline V gives CDR1 SEHNR, CDR2 FQNEAQ (reference sequence). Trimming at V came to 0 bases and at J to 7 bases, leaving 12 bases not matched to a gene. The CDR3 consists of 18 residues. In DNA, the CDR3 is TGTGCCAGCAGCTTAGCCCCCCCACTAGCGGGAGGGCCGGGGGAGCAGTACTTC. Translated, it gives CASSLAPPLAGGPGEQYF.